The clone carrying this TCR beta chain was seen repeatedly, ten times or more. The antigen remains undetermined. CDR3 and TCR beta VDJ profiling relied on genomic DNA as the template. One entry per CDR3 protein, called by TCRdb with MiXCR from the reads. This sample has a few hundred thousand distinct CDR3 sequences, with about three fifths found just once. The entry originates in a study of CD8+CD57+ T cells in acquired aplastic anemia. Study-wide results and caveats: Twenty-nine CD8+ CDR3 sequences were shared between patients and controls.

For sequencing, patients were chosen who had shown expansion of CD8+CD57+ cells by flow cytometry. None of the patients had been given any therapy when their blood was sampled. V dropped 6 bases and J dropped 12 bases, with 12 bases sitting between them. CDR3 length equals 11 residues. The germline CDR1 and CDR2 sequences are LNHDA and SQIVND (reference sequence). The sequence derives from a human donor with aplastic anemia. The V gene is TRBV19, the J gene TRBJ2-4, with D possibly being TRBD1 or TRBD2 (5 bases each). Sequencing was carried out using sorted CD4+, CD8+, or CD8+CD57+ T cells (not recorded which) from PBMCs. The CDR3 sequence is CASRAGTAQYF. CDR3 coding DNA: TGTGCCAGTAGGGCAGGGACGGCTCAGTACTTC.